The 5 T cell receptor beta chains below were found in one sample sequenced in a study of control samples from healthy donors and cancer patients. Clones were sequenced by immunoSEQ multiplex PCR, and TCRdb holds only the in-frame ones, with some missing. The sample holds 170,000 or so clones, approximately 92% seen once. The sample was blood. These receptors all come from a man aged 18 to 29 in good health.

The chain is built from TRBV9 and TRBJ2-5, with D perhaps matching TRBD1 or TRBD2 (5 bases each). Trimming took 7 bases from V and 2 from J, leaving 12 bases between them. CDR1 is SGDLS, CDR2 YYNGEE, per germline. The CDR3 runs 13 residues. As DNA, the CDR3 is TGTGCCAGCTCCAGGGAGCATCAAGAGACCCAGTACTTC. Amino acid sequence: CASSREHQETQYF.

This chain connects TRBV4-2 to TRBJ1-3; D is unresolved. Germline lookup yields CDR1 LGHNA and CDR2 YNFKEQ. The CDR3 is 15 amino acids. Trimming cost V 0 bases and J 2 bases, with 8 bases left between them. The CDR3 loop reads CASSQDEAAGNTIYF. DNA for the CDR3: TGTGCCAGCAGCCAAGATGAGGCAGCTGGAAACACCATATATTTT.

This chain links TRBV7-3 with TRBJ2-2; 8 bases match TRBD1. Germline loops: CDR1 SGHTA, CDR2 FQGTGA. CDR3 length: 15 residues. V gave up 4 bases and J gave up 5 bases; unmatched junction bases: 6. DNA of the CDR3: TGTGCCAGCAGCTCAGGACAGGGTCCTACCGGGGAGCTGTTTTTT. It specifies CASSSGQGPTGELFF.

The rearrangement joins TRBV10-3 to TRBJ2-2; the D call may be TRBD1 or TRBD2 (5 bases each). The CDR3 is 15 amino acids. CDR1 is ENHRY and CDR2 is SYGVKD in the germline V gene. Trimming shortened V by 10 bases and J by 0 bases, and 15 bases separated the two germline ends. In nucleotides, the CDR3 is TGTGCCACCATAACCGGGACGGCGAACACCGGGGAGCTGTTTTTT. Translating gives CATITGTANTGELFF.

V is TRBV5-8 and J is TRBJ1-6; no clear D gene. The CDR3 sequence is 14 residues long. Germline CDR1 reads SGHTS; CDR2 reads YDEGEE. V lost 4 bases to trimming and J lost 7 bases, with 12 bases between them. In nucleotides, the CDR3 is TGTGCCAGCAGCCTGGACTCCATAAATTCACCCCTCCACTTT. This translates into CASSLDSINSPLHF.